Detailed here is one T cell receptor beta chain. In its sample, this clone was seen once. Which antigen it targets is not known. One base away there is no much larger clone; base qualities are not given. This entry is derived from a study of blood T cell repertoires in COVID-19 (dated by TCRdb to the early 2020s). Regarding the complete study: Samples covering the acute and convalescent phases of COVID-19 were provided by collaborators in the United States, Italy and Spain. The material from the prospective study consisted of cDNA or gDNA derived from T cells, B-cell-depleted T cells, or PBMCs. Deeply sampled blood TCRbeta repertoires from subjects exposed to, actively infected with, or recovered from COVID-19 were included in the dataset. The repertoires were made available in a free public database intended to serve as a resource for research on the immune response to SARS-CoV-2. Samples were obtained from the ongoing ImmuneRACE study (first 160 participants) and from 950 to 1,500 subjects provided by 6 global collaborators. Nearly every sample came with metadata listing a de-identified subject ID, COVID-19 status, age in years and sex. HLA class I and class II types, where available, came from metadata supplied by the sample provider rather than from assay-based typing.

Collaborating institutions collected whole blood in K2EDTA tubes following their own protocols. For TCRbeta analysis, collaborators shipped samples in one of three forms: frozen whole blood, isolated PBMCs, or DNA extracted from either of those sample types. The investigation overall reported the following: Clinical and demographic metadata were provided uncurated, with the amount varying by source and participant.

The CDR3 spans 16 residues, from the cysteine through the phenylalanine. Just CDR3 DNA is preserved here, 48 bases in frame from base 1. The germline V gene encodes CDR1 SGHNT and CDR2 YYREEE (reference sequence). V loses 6 bases at its end and J loses 1 base; junction bases beyond the gene matches: 9. The immunoSEQ Assay, a bias-controlled multiplex PCR, was used to amplify TCRbeta CDR3 regions from genomic DNA. In the paper's pipeline: The number of nucleated cells in each sample was estimated from the amplification of reference gene primers within the assay. To quantify the absolute abundance of each unique TCRbeta CDR3 rearrangement, sequence reads were collapsed and filtered. Productive Simpson clonality was computed per sample as the square root of Simpson's diversity index over productive rearrangements. As stored in TCRdb, this immuneACCESS dataset retains in-frame rearrangements with V and J assigned. A fraction of the clones does not appear; measured against another copy, unresolved V genes explain less than half of the discrepancy, and the remainder lacks a known reason. For V, J and clone size, that table is used; D and trimming come from the DNA. The sample table holds some 250,000 clones, of which about 80% were seen once. Approximately 3.2% of the sample goes to the ten largest clones.

Sequencing was done on a sample of peripheral blood. This TCR was sampled from a woman aged 80 or over with acute or convalescent COVID-19. The V and J genes are TRBV5-4 and TRBJ2-4, and 8 junction bases match TRBD1. The encoded CDR3 is CASTTTGGRAKNIQYF. The DNA sequence is given as TGTGCCAGCACCACAACAGGGGGGCGCGCCAAAAACATTCAGTACTTC.